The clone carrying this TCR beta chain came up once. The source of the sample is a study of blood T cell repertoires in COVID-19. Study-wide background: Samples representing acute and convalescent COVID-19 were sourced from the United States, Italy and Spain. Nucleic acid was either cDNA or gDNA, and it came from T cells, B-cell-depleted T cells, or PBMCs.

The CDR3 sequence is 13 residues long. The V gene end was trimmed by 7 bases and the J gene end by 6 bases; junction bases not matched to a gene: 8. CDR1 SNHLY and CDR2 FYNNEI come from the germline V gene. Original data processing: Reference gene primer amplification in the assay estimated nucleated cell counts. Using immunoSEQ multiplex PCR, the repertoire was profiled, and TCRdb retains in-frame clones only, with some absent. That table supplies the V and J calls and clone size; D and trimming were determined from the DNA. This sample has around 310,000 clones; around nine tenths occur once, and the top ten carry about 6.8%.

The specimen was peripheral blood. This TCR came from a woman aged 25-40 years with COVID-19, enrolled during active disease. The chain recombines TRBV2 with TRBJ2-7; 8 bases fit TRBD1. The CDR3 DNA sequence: TGTGCCAGCATCAGGACAGGGTCTTCCGAGCAGTACTTC. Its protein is CASIRTGSSEQYF. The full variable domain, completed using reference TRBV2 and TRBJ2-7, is EPEVTQTPSHQVTQMGQEVILRCVPISNHLYFYWYRQILGQKVEFLVSFYNNEISEKSEIFDDQFSVERPDGSNFTLKIRSTKLEDSAMYFCASIRTGSSEQYFGPGTRLTVT.